This TCR beta chain was sequenced during a study of T cell repertoires in cytomegalovirus infection. Across the whole study: Newly reported HLA-C-restricted and thoroughly characterized HLA-B-restricted CMV epitopes were employed. Public TCR beta signatures provided an indication of both CMV infection and a matching HLA type. The study, taken as a whole, reports: Frequencies of public TCR beta families were cumulated, and this identified carriers of CMV plus the relevant HLA. In two of eight donors, the top clonotype was HLA-C-restricted CMV-specific.

Trimming stripped 3 bases from V and 0 bases from J, with 13 bases between. This CDR3 has 16 residues. CDR1 SGHKS and CDR2 YYEKEE come from the germline V gene (reference sequence). TCRdb re-derived calls from the reads in MiXCR, one entry per CDR3 protein. This table has roughly 200,000 distinct CDR3 sequences, 35% to 40% appearing once. In regard to this clonotype: The target antigen is unknown.

The source of this sequence is a human donor in good health (CMV status not recorded). Some clones in this sample may be carry-over from other donors' samples. The chain joins TRBV5-5 to TRBJ2-1; D uncertain. Here the sequenced sample was CD8+ T cells from cultured PBMCs, taken from culture after CMV antigen stimulation. CDR3 nucleotide sequence: TGTGCCAGCAGCTCCCCGGATAGAGCCTCCTACAATGAGCAGTTCTTC. This sequence encodes CASSSPDRASYNEQFF.